This T cell receptor (beta chain) appears in the sequencing data of a study of CD8 T cells in Susac syndrome. V trimming: 4 bases; J trimming: 6 bases; junction bases outside the gene matches: 13. The CDR3 is 16 amino acids. Per germline, CDR1 SGHNT and CDR2 YYREEE (reference sequence). The multiple sclerosis controls were treatment-naive patients with relapsing-remitting disease that was stable or active. FACS enriched CD8+ TEMRA cells, while bulk CD8+ and CD4+ were negatively isolated. The RNA, about 0.45 to 1 ug, was put through reverse transcription using random hexamers. Amplification of TCR beta CDR3 by immunoSEQ multiplex PCR spanned 54 Vbeta and 13 Jbeta. Each CDR3 protein is one row after TCRdb ran MiXCR on the immunoSEQ multiplex PCR reads. The table lists under 550,000 distinct CDR3 sequences, approximately 89% of them singletons.

The chain combines TRBV5-4 with TRBJ2-1; 7 bases are shared with TRBD2. The source is a human donor with multiple sclerosis. The sequenced sample was CD8+ T cells from PBMCs. The CDR3 here is CASSPSSPAGTNEQFF. The CDR3 bases are TGTGCCAGCAGCCCCTCCTCCCCAGCGGGGACCAATGAGCAGTTCTTC. The variable domain in full, with the rest retrieved from reference TRBV5-4 and TRBJ2-1, is ETGVTQSPTHLIKTRGQQVTLRCSSQSGHNTVSWYQQALGQGPQFIFQYYREEENGRGNFPPRFSGLQFPNYSSELNVNALELDDSALYLCASSPSSPAGTNEQFFGPGTRLTVL.